Below are 4 T cell receptor beta chains sequenced from a single sample in a study of T cells after posttransplantation cyclophosphamide. TCRdb's copy holds only in-frame clones and misses some; the assay was immunoSEQ multiplex PCR. Captured here are approximately 31,000 clones, none seen once; the top ten comprise about 4.5%. The material sequenced was PBMCs. The receptors originated from a woman under 40 in good health and a related stem cell transplant donor.

There are many counts of this clone. V and J are TRBV5-6 and TRBJ1-2; weak D call: TRBD1 (6 bases). CDR3 size: 14 residues. Germline V gives CDR1 SGHDT, CDR2 YYEEEE. Trimming took off 1 base at V and 4 bases at J, with 11 bases between the two ends. The CDR3, as DNA: TGTGCCAGCAGCTTGTCAAGGACAGCCTATGGCTACACCTTC. The encoded protein is CASSLSRTAYGYTF.

This clone was detected many times. The genes are TRBV6-1 and TRBJ1-2; D gene ambiguous. V was trimmed by 3 bases and J by 1 base, leaving 9 bases between them. This CDR3 is built from 14 residues. CDR1 MNHNS and CDR2 SASEGT come from the germline V gene. The CDR3 sequence: CASSDIPVNYGYTF. The CDR3 DNA follows: TGTGCCAGCAGTGACATCCCAGTTAACTATGGCTACACCTTC.

This clone was detected many times. The rearrangement joins TRBV7-9 to TRBJ2-2, with D tentatively TRBD2 (6 bases). This CDR3 is 15 amino acids long. Germline V gives CDR1 SEHNR, CDR2 FQNEAQ (reference sequence). Trimming cost V 5 bases and J 5 bases, with 15 bases left between them. The CDR3 bases are TGTGCCAGCAGCCTGCGGGCGGGAAGAACCGGGGAGCTGTTTTTT. Its translation: CASSLRAGRTGELFF.

This clone was observed at least ten times. V gene TRBV7-3 combines with J gene TRBJ2-2; either TRBD1 or TRBD2 may fit D (5 bases each). There are 15 residues in the CDR3. Trimming removed 2 bases from V and 3 bases from J, with 10 bases in between. Germline V gene data show CDR1 as SGHTA and CDR2 as FQGTGA. CDR3 region: CASSLRGVDTGELFF. The CDR3 DNA is TGTGCCAGCAGCTTACGAGGGGTCGACACCGGGGAGCTGTTTTTT.